This T cell receptor beta chain derives from a study of cytomegalovirus exposure and HLA in healthy donors. Study observations and caveats: The authors later linked a missense DCLRE1C variant to TCR beta V- and J-gene trimming. Analyzed later, association rates of TCRs varied across HLA loci, with DRB1 most and HLA-C fewest.

This PCR relied on a set of 60 Vbeta primers and 13 Jbeta primers. The protocol was immunoSEQ multiplex PCR, while the TCRdb copy is restricted to in-frame clones and leaves out a portion. The repertoire shows around 31,000 clones; the top ten hold 4.5% to 6%. As regards this clone: What it binds is not known.

Germline CDR1 reads SGHTA; CDR2 reads FQGNSA. V gave up 1 base and J gave up 8 bases; unmatched junction bases: 17. The CDR3 is 18 residues long. The clonotype was recovered from a female donor in good health and CMV-seronegative. The sequencing input was PBMCs. V gene TRBV7-2 combines with J gene TRBJ1-2, with 9 bases aligning to TRBD1. The CDR3 DNA is TGTGCCAGCAGCTTAGGGTCGATGCAAACAGGGGGCTCGAGGGGCTACACCTTC. Amino acid sequence: CASSLGSMQTGGSRGYTF. Full variable domain (rest looked up from reference TRBV7-2 and TRBJ1-2): GAGVSQSPSNKVTEKGKDVELRCDPISGHTALYWYRQSLGQGLEFLIYFQGNSAPDKSGLPSDRFSAERTGGSVSTLTIQRTQQEDSAVYLCASSLGSMQTGGSRGYTFGSGTRLTVV.